This entry features one T cell receptor beta chain sequence. The read terminates 3 residues before the CDR3 end, so the remaining end is supplied by the germline J gene. Germline V CDR1 and CDR2: LNHDA, SQIVND (reference sequence). Trimming removed 5 bases at V and 0 bases at J, with 7 bases between. This CDR3 comprises 13 residues. The data were obtained in a study of Tregs in tolerant kidney transplant recipients. Profiling relied on immunoSEQ multiplex PCR, and the TCRdb table lists in-frame clones only, not all of them. This listing includes around 33,000 clones. The source of this sequence is a human donor who received a combined kidney and bone marrow transplant. Here the sequenced sample was CD8+ T cells from blood, taken before the transplant. The chain carries TRBV19 and TRBJ1-1; D uncertain. CDR3 region: CASSDYMNTEAFF. The sequenced CDR3 bases are TGTGCCAGTAGTGACTACATGAACACTGAA.